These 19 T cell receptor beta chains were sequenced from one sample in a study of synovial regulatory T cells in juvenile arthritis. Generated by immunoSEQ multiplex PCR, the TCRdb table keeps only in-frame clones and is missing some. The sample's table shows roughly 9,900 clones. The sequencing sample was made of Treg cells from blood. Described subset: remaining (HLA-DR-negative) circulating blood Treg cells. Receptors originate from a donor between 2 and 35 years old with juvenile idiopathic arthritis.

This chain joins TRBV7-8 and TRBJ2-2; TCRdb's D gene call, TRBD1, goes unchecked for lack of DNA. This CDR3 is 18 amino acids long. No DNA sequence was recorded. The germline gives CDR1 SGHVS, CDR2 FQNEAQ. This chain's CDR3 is CASRPTSGTGGGTGELFF.

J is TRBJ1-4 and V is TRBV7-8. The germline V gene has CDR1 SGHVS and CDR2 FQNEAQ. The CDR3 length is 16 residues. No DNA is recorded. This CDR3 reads CASSLAGKGINEKLFF.

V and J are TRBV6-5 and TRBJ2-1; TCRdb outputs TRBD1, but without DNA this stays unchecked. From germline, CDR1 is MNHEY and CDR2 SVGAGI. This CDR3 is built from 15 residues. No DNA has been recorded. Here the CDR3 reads CASRSGTGNYNEQFF.

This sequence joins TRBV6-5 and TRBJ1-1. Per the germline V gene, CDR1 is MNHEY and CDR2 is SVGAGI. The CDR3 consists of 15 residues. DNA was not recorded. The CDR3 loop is CASSPEVSPNTEAFF.

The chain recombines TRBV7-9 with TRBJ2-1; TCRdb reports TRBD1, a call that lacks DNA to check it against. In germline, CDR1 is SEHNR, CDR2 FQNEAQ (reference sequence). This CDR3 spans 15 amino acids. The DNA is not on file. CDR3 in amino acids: CASSFRTVGYNEQFF. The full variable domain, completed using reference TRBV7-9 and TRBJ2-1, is DTGVSQNPRHKITKRGQNVTFRCDPISEHNRLYWYRQTLGQGPEFLTYFQNEAQLEKSRLLSDRFSAERPKGSFSTLEIQRTEQGDSAMYLCASSFRTVGYNEQFFGPGTRLTVL.

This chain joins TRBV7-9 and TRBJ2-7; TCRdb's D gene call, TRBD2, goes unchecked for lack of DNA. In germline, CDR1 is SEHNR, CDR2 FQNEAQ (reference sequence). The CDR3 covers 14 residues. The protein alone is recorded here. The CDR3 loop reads CASSRSGRGYEQYF.

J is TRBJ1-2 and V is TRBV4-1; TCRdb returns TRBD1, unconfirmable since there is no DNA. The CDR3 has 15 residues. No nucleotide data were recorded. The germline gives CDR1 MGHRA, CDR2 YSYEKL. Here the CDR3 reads CASSQDSVPGYGYTF.

This CDR3 reads CASSIEPYYGYTF. The chain couples TRBV6-6 to TRBJ1-2. Germline CDR1 reads MNHNY; CDR2 reads SVGAGI (reference sequence). The CDR3 runs 13 residues. No DNA has been recorded.

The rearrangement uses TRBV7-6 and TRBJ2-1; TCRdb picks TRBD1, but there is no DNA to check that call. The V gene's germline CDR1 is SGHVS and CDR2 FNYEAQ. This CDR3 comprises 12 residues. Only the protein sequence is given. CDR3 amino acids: CASSLAGQFWFF.

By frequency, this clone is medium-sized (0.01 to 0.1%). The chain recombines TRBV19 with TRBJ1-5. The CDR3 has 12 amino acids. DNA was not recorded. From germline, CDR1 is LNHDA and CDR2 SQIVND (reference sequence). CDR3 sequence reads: CASSASNQPQHF.

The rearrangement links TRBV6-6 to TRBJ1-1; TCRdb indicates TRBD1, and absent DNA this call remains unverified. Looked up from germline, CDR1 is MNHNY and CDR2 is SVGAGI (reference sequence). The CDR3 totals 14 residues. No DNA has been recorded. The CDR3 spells CASSAGQGGTEAFF.

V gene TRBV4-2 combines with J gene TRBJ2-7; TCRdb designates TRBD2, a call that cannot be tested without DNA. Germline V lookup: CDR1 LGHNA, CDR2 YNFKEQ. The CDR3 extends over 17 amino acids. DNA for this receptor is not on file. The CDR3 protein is CASSQGGTSGPLYEQYF.

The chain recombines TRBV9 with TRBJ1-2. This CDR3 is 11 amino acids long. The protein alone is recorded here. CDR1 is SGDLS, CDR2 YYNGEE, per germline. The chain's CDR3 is CASSDPEGYTF.

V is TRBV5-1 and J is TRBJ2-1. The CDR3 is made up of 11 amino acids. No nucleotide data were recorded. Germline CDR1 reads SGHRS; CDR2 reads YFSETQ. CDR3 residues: CASSGQHEQFF.

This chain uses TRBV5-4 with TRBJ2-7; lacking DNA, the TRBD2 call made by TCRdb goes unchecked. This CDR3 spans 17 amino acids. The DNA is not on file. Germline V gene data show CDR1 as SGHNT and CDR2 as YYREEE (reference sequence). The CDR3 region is CASSSGWGGGSSYEQYF.

The CDR3 here is CASSPDLYGYTF. The rearrangement joins TRBV5-1 to TRBJ1-2. This CDR3 is built from 12 residues. No DNA sequence was recorded. Germline V gene sequence: CDR1 SGHRS, CDR2 YFSETQ.

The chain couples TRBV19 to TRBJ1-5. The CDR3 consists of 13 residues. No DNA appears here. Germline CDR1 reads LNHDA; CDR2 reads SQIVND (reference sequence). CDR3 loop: CASSMGGNQPQHF.

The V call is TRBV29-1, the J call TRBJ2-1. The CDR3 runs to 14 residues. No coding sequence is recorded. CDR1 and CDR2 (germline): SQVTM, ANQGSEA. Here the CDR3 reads CSVEGRHLYNEQFF.

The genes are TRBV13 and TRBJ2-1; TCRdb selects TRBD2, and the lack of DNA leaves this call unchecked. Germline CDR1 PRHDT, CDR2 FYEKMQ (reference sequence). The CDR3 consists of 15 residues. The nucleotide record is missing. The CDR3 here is CASSNIKTIAPEQFF.